This record covers a single T cell receptor beta chain. Its target is unknown. The data were obtained in a study of Ad26.COV2.S vaccination and SARS-CoV-2 variants. In the study overall: Once, or twice with 56 days between doses, Ad26.COV2.S was given intramuscularly. Study results and caveats: Overall T cell responses may have been underestimated by the analyses of TCR breadth and depth.

Method: immunoSEQ multiplex PCR; TCRdb's copy keeps in-frame clones and lacks some. The sample lists roughly 510,000 clones, around 90% occurring once. Treatment here: around 19 received Ad26.COV2.S at low or high dose, single or two shots; 5 received placebo; per-sample allocation not given. Collection of samples fell on day 63 after the first vaccine or placebo injection. The donor's status was that of an adult aged 18-55 years in Boston. This receptor was taken from a person between 18 and 60 years old who received the Ad26.COV2.S COVID-19 vaccine or a placebo. The specimen was peripheral blood, collected in a trial of Ad26.COV2.S vaccine versus placebo.

CDR3 loop: CAWRTGAHRDTEAFF. In DNA, the CDR3 is TGTGCCTGGAGGACAGGGGCCCACCGGGACACTGAAGCTTTCTTT. The rearrangement uses TRBV30 and TRBJ1-1; 8 bases agree with TRBD1. The V gene end was trimmed by 3 bases and the J gene end by 3 bases; junction bases not matched to a gene: 9. The CDR3 covers 15 residues. Germline values: CDR1 GTSNPN, CDR2 SVGIG (reference sequence). The full variable domain, with the rest looked up from reference TRBV30 and TRBJ1-1, is SQTIHQWPATLVQPVGSPLSLECTVEGTSNPNLYWYRQAAGRGLQLLFYSVGIGQISSEVPQNLSASRPQDRQFILSSKKLLLSDSGFYLCAWRTGAHRDTEAFFGQGTRLTVV.